The 14 T cell receptor beta chains below all came from one sample that was sequenced in a study of blood T cell repertoires in COVID-19. Repertoires were generated with immunoSEQ multiplex PCR, while TCRdb's copy carries only in-frame clones and drops some. Altogether roughly 100,000 clones are present, 85% to 90% being singletons, with the ten largest covering 5.1%. The material sequenced was peripheral blood. Source of these receptors: a human donor in a cohort sampled during active COVID-19.

V and J are TRBV5-4 and TRBJ2-2; 7 bases align to TRBD2. The CDR3 runs 15 residues. Germline V CDR1 and CDR2: SGHNT, YYREEE (reference sequence). The J segment lost 0 bases and the V segment lost 4 bases, leaving 3 bases of the junction unmatched. In DNA, the CDR3 is TGTGCCAGCAGCCCCACTAGCGCGAACACCGGGGAGCTGTTTTTT. Its protein product is CASSPTSANTGELFF. The variable domain in full, with the rest retrieved from reference TRBV5-4 and TRBJ2-2, is ETGVTQSPTHLIKTRGQQVTLRCSSQSGHNTVSWYQQALGQGPQFIFQYYREEENGRGNFPPRFSGLQFPNYSSELNVNALELDDSALYLCASSPTSANTGELFFGEGSRLTVL.

The rearrangement uses TRBV19 and TRBJ1-5, with D possibly matching TRBD1 (6 bases). The germline gives CDR1 LNHDA, CDR2 SQIVND (reference sequence). This CDR3 is 17 amino acids long. Trimming pared 4 bases from V and 1 base from J, leaving 17 bases between. Written as DNA, the CDR3 is TGTGCCAGTAGTACTTCTAGGGGGGGCCTCAGCAATCAGCCCCAGCATTTT. Residues: CASSTSRGGLSNQPQHF. Combining the CDR3 with reference TRBV19 and TRBJ1-5 gives the whole variable domain DGGITQSPKYLFRKEGQNVTLSCEQNLNHDAMYWYRQDPGQGLRLIYYSQIVNDFQKGDIAEGYSVSREKKESFPLTVTSAQKNPTAFYLCASSTSRGGLSNQPQHFGDGTRLSIL.

This clone was observed once. V is TRBV5-1 and J is TRBJ1-1; 7 nucleotides agree with TRBD1. The germline V gene encodes CDR1 SGHRS and CDR2 YFSETQ. This CDR3 has 16 residues. Losses at the gene ends were 0 bases for V and 5 bases for J; bases not matched to a gene: 10. As DNA, the CDR3 is TGCGCCAGCAGCTTGGAGCTAGGGGGCCCAAGGACTGAAGCTTTCTTT. This encodes CASSLELGGPRTEAFF.

The chain has TRBV14 and TRBJ1-1, with D unclear. The CDR3 extends over 13 amino acids. CDR1 and CDR2 (germline): SGHDN, FVKESK. Between the trimmed V and J ends, which lost 5 bases and 4 bases, there was a span of 11 bases. CDR3 bases: TGTGCCAGCAGCGGGCTGCGCCCCACTGAAGCTTTCTTT. Protein: CASSGLRPTEAFF.

The J gene is TRBJ2-5, the V gene TRBV5-1; D might be TRBD1 (5 bases). V dropped 4 bases and J dropped 11 bases, with 18 bases sitting between them. This CDR3 spans 13 amino acids. Germline V lookup: CDR1 SGHRS, CDR2 YFSETQ. In nucleotides, the CDR3 is TGCGCCAGCAGCCCGGCGGCAGGGAAGGAGCAGTACTTC. It encodes CASSPAAGKEQYF.

The count of this clone is one. This rearrangement joins TRBV2 to TRBJ1-2; 7 bases map to TRBD1. This CDR3 contains 14 residues. V shed 7 bases and J 8 bases; nucleotides not matched to a gene: 13. In germline, CDR1 is SNHLY, CDR2 FYNNEI. The CDR3 nucleotides are TGTGCCAGCACAGGGGGAGTTCCTGGGCTGGGCTACACCTTC. Translated: CASTGGVPGLGYTF.

The genes are TRBV4-1 and TRBJ2-1; 7 positions agree with TRBD1. CDR3 length: 15 amino acids. Germline lookup yields CDR1 MGHRA and CDR2 YSYEKL. V lost 3 bases, J lost 6 bases, and 8 bases stayed unmatched. CDR3 in amino acids: CASSHIPQGVNEQFF. The DNA for the CDR3 is TGCGCCAGCAGCCACATTCCGCAGGGGGTCAATGAGCAGTTCTTC.

CDR3 loop: CASSEAQKSNEKLFF. The CDR3 nucleotides read TGTGCCAGCAGTGAAGCACAGAAGAGTAATGAAAAACTGTTTTTT. The rearrangement links TRBV2 to TRBJ1-4; D is undetermined. Deletions cut 0 bases from V and 4 bases from J, with 9 bases between. The CDR3 is made up of 15 amino acids. Germline V gene data show CDR1 as SNHLY and CDR2 as FYNNEI.

The chain recombines TRBV28 with TRBJ2-3, with 13 bases that match TRBD2. The length of the CDR3 is 15 residues. Germline V lookup: CDR1 MDHEN, CDR2 SYDVKM. Trimming took 3 bases from V and 9 from J; bases not matched to a gene: 6. The CDR3 spells CASSFTSGGGTTQYF. The CDR3 bases are TGTGCCAGCAGTTTTACTAGCGGGGGGGGAACCACGCAGTATTTT.

The chain is built from TRBV21-1 and TRBJ2-1; TRBD2, the table's D call, was not compared with the DNA. TRBV21-1 is a recognized pseudogene. The CDR3 spans 18 residues. Here the CDR3 reads CASSKAPGLEISYNEQFF. As DNA, the CDR3 is TGTGCCAGCAGCAAAGCCCCCGGTCTTGAAATCTCCTACAATGAGCAGTTCTTC.

V gene TRBV19 combines with J gene TRBJ1-5; D not certain. Germline loops: CDR1 LNHDA, CDR2 SQIVND (reference sequence). Trimming took 0 bases from V and 3 from J, leaving 12 bases between them. There are 16 residues in the CDR3. The CDR3 is CASSIDSGISNQPQHF. CDR3 nucleotide sequence: TGTGCCAGTAGTATAGACTCGGGGATATCCAATCAGCCCCAGCATTTT. Complete variable domain (other parts from reference TRBV19 and TRBJ1-5): DGGITQSPKYLFRKEGQNVTLSCEQNLNHDAMYWYRQDPGQGLRLIYYSQIVNDFQKGDIAEGYSVSREKKESFPLTVTSAQKNPTAFYLCASSIDSGISNQPQHFGDGTRLSIL.

The chain uses TRBV25-1 and TRBJ2-7; 8 nucleotides line up with TRBD1. CDR1 and CDR2 (germline): MGHDK, SYGVNS. The CDR3 has 17 residues. After removal of 4 bases from V and 2 bases from J, the junction contained 13 bases not matched to a gene. CDR3 loop: CASSGKPTGGDPYEQYF. The CDR3 nucleotides read TGTGCCAGCAGTGGAAAACCTACAGGGGGTGACCCCTACGAGCAGTACTTC.

The rearrangement links TRBV7-2 to TRBJ2-6; 7 bases line up with TRBD2. V dropped 4 bases and J dropped 4; count of bases not matched to a gene: 16. The CDR3 totals 19 residues. Germline CDR1 reads SGHTA; CDR2 reads FQGNSA. Written as DNA, the CDR3 is TGTGCCAGCAGCTCTCGTACCGGGGACGGGAGGTCCGGGGCCAACGTCCTGACTTTC. Translating gives CASSSRTGDGRSGANVLTF. Together with reference TRBV7-2 and TRBJ2-6, the CDR3 gives the full variable domain: GAGVSQSPSNKVTEKGKDVELRCDPISGHTALYWYRQSLGQGLEFLIYFQGNSAPDKSGLPSDRFSAERTGGSVSTLTIQRTQQEDSAVYLCASSSRTGDGRSGANVLTFGAGSRLTVL.

This rearrangement joins TRBV24-1 to TRBJ1-1; perhaps TRBD1 as D (6 bases). Germline loops: CDR1 KGHDR, CDR2 SFDVKD. This CDR3 is 13 amino acids long. V was pared by 4 bases and J by 8 bases, with 13 bases between. The CDR3 sequence is CATSDRTAQEAFF. For the CDR3, the DNA is TGTGCCACCAGTGACAGGACAGCCCAGGAAGCTTTCTTT.